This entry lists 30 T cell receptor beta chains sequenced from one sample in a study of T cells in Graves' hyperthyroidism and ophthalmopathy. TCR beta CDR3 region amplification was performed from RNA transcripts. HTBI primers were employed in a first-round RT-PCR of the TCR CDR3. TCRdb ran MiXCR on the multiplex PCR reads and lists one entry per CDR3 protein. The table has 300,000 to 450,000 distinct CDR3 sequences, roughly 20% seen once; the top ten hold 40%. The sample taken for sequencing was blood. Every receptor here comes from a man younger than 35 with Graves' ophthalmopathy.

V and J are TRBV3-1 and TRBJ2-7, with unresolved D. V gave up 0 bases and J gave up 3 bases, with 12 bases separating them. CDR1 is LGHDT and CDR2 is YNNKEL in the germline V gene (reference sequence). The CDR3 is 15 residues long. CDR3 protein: CASSQDAGYGYEQYF. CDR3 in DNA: TGTGCCAGCAGCCAAGATGCCGGGTATGGCTACGAGCAGTACTTC.

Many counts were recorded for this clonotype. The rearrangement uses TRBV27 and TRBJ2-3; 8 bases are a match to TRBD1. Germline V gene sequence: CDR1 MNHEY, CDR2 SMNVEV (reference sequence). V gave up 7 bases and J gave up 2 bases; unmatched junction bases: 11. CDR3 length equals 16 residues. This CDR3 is CASTPTGEGLTDTQYF. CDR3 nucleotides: TGTGCCAGCACCCCGACAGGGGAAGGGCTCACAGATACGCAGTATTTT.

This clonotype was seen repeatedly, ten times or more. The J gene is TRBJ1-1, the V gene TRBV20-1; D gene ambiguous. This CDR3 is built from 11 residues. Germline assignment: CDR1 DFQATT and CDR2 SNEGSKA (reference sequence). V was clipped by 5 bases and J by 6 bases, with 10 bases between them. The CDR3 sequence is CSAPSPPEAFF. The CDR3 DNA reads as TGCAGTGCTCCATCCCCCCCTGAAGCTTTCTTT.

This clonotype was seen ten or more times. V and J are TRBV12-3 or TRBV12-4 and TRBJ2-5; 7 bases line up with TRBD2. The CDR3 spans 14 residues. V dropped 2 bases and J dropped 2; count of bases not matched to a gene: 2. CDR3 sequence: CASSLLADQETQYF. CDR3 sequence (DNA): TGTGCCAGCAGTTTACTAGCGGATCAAGAGACCCAGTACTTC.

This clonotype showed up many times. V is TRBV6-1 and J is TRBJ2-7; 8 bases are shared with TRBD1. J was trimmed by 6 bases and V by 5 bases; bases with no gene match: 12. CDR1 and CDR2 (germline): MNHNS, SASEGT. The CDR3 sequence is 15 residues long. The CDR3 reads CASSWTGRLVAEQYF. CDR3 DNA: TGTGCCAGCAGTTGGACAGGGCGGTTAGTCGCCGAGCAGTACTTC.

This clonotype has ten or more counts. The CDR3 bases are TGTGCCACCTCCGGGACAGTCTCCTACGAGCAGTACTTC. It yields the protein CATSGTVSYEQYF. The gene calls are TRBV15 and TRBJ2-7; 7 nucleotides line up with TRBD1. Germline CDR1 LNHNV, CDR2 YYDKDF (reference sequence). The CDR3 is made up of 13 amino acids. V trimming: 8 bases; J trimming: 0 bases; junction bases outside the gene matches: 4.

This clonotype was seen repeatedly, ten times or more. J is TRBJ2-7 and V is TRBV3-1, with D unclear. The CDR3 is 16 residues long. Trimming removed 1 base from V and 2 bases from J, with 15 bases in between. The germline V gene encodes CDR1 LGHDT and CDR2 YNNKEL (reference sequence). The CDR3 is CASSQATPRTTYEQYF. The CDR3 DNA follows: TGTGCCAGCAGCCAAGCCACCCCTAGGACGACCTACGAGCAGTACTTC.

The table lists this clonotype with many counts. CDR3 protein: CASSFTGTGYNEQFF. The CDR3 region has the DNA TGCGCCAGCAGCTTCACCGGGACAGGGTACAATGAGCAGTTCTTC. The chain has TRBV5-1 and TRBJ2-1; TRBD1 matches 9 bases. V lost 2 bases and J lost 4; bases outside the gene matches: 4. The germline CDR1 and CDR2 sequences are SGHRS and YFSETQ. The CDR3 is 15 residues long.

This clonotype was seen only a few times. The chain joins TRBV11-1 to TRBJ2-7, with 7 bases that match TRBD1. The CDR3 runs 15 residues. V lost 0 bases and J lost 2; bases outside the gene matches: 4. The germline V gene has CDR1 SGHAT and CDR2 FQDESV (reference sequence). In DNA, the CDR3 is TGTGCCAGCAGCTTAGCCCGACAGGGCCCCTACGAGCAGTACTTC. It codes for CASSLARQGPYEQYF.

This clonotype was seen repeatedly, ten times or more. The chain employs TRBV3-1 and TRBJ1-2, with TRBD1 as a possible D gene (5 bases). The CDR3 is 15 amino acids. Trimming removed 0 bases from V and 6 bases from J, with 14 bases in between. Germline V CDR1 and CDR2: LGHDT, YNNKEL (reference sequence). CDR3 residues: CASSQEFGGTDGYTF. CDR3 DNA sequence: TGTGCCAGCAGCCAAGAATTCGGGGGTACGGATGGCTACACCTTC.

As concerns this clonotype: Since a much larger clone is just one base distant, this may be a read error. The CDR3 nucleotides read TGTGCCAGCAGAGAAACCGGGACAGGGGTCTATGGCTACACCTTC. Its protein is CASRETGTGVYGYTF. The V and J genes are TRBV2 and TRBJ1-2; 10 bases line up with TRBD1. Trimming at V came to 6 bases and at J to 4 bases, leaving 8 bases not matched to a gene. Germline-derived CDR1 and CDR2 are SNHLY and FYNNEI. The CDR3 is 15 amino acids.

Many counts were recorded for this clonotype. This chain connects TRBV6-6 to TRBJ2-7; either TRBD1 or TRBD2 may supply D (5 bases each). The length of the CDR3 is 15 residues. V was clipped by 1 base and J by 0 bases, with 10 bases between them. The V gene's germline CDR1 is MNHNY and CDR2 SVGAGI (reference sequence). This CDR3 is CASSYWVGASYEQYF. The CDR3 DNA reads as TGTGCCAGCAGTTACTGGGTCGGGGCCTCCTACGAGCAGTACTTC.

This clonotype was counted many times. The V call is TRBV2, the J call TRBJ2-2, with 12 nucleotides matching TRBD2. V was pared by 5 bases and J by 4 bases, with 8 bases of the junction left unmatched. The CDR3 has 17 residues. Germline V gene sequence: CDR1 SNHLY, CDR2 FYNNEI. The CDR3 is CASSTLAGGPPTGELFF. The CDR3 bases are TGTGCCAGCAGTACACTAGCGGGGGGTCCTCCCACCGGGGAGCTGTTTTTT.

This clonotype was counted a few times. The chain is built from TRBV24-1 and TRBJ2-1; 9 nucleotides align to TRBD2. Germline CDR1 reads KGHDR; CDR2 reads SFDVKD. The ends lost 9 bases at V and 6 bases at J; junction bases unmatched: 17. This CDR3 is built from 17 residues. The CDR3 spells CATSPLISGGPPNEQFF. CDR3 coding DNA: TGTGCCACCTCTCCCCTCATTAGCGGGGGCCCCCCCAATGAGCAGTTCTTC.

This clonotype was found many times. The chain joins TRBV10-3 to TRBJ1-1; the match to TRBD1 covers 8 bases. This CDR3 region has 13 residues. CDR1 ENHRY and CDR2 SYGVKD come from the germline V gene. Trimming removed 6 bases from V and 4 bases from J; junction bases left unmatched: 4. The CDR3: CAIRDRAATEAFF. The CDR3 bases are TGTGCCATCAGGGACAGGGCAGCCACTGAAGCTTTCTTT.

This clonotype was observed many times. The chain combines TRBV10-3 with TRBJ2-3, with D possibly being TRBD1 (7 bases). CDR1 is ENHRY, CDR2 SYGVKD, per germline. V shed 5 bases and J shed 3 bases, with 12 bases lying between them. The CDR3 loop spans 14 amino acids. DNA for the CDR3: TGTGCCATCAGTAGACAGGGAGGAACAGATACGCAGTATTTT. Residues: CAISRQGGTDTQYF.

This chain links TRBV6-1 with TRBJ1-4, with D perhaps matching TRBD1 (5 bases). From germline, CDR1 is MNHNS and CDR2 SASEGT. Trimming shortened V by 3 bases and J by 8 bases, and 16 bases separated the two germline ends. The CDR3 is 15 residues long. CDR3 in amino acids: CASSESGASEEKLFF. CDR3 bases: TGTGCCAGCAGTGAGTCTGGGGCTTCTGAAGAAAAACTGTTTTTT.

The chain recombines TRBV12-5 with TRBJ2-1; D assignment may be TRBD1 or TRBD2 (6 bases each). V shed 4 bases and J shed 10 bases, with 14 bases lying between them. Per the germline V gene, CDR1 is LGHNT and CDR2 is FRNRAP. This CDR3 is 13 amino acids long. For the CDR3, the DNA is TGTGCTAGTGGTTACCTCGGGGGCCCCGAGCAGTTCTTC. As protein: CASGYLGGPEQFF.

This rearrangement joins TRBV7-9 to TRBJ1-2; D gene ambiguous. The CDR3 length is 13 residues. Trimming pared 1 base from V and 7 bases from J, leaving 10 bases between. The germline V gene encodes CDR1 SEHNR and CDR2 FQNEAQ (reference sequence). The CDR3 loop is CASSLGDTPGYTF. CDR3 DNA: TGTGCCAGCAGCTTAGGGGATACCCCTGGCTACACCTTC.

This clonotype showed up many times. This CDR3 is CASSLPITGTGGDKQYF. DNA of the CDR3: TGTGCCAGCAGTTTACCTATCACCGGGACAGGGGGCGATAAGCAGTACTTC. The chain couples TRBV28 to TRBJ2-7; 12 nucleotides line up with TRBD1. V lost 2 bases, J lost 8 bases, and 13 bases stayed unmatched. CDR1 is MDHEN, CDR2 SYDVKM, per germline. The CDR3 spans 17 residues. Together with reference TRBV28 and TRBJ2-7, the CDR3 gives the full variable domain: DVKVTQSSRYLVKRTGEKVFLECVQDMDHENMFWYRQDPGLGLRLIYFSYDVKMKEKGDIPEGYSVSREKKERFSLILESASTNQTSMYLCASSLPITGTGGDKQYFGPGTRLTVT.

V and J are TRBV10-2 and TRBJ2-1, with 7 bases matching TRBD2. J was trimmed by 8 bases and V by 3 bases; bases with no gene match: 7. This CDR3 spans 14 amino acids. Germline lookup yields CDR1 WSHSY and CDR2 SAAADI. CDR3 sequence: CASSEWGGVDEQFF. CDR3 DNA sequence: TGCGCCAGCAGTGAATGGGGGGGGGTAGATGAGCAGTTCTTC.

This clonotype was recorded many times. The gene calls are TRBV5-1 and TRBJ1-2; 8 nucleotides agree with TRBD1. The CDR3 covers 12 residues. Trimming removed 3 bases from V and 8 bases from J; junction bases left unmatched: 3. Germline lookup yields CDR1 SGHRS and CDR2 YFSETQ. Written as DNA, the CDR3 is TGCGCCAGCAGCTCGACAGGGGAGGGCTACACCTTC. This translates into CASSSTGEGYTF. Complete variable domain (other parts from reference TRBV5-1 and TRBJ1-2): KAGVTQTPRYLIKTRGQQVTLSCSPISGHRSVSWYQQTPGQGLQFLFEYFSETQRNKGNFPGRFSGRQFSNSRSEMNVSTLELGDSALYLCASSSTGEGYTFGSGTRLTVV.

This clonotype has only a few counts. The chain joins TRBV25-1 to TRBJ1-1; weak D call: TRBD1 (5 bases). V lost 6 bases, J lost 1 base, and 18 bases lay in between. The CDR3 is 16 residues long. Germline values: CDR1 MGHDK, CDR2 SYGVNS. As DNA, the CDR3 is TGTGCCAGCAGCCCACTCTCGGACATTGGGAACACTGAAGCTTTCTTT. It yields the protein CASSPLSDIGNTEAFF.

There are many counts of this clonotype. This chain's CDR3 is CASSLALSGVGDTEAFF. The DNA for the CDR3 is TGTGCCAGCAGTTTAGCGCTAAGCGGGGTCGGGGACACTGAAGCTTTCTTT. The rearrangement uses TRBV12-3 or TRBV12-4 and TRBJ1-1; D not certain. The CDR3 has 17 residues. V lost 0 bases and J lost 3, with 17 bases in between.

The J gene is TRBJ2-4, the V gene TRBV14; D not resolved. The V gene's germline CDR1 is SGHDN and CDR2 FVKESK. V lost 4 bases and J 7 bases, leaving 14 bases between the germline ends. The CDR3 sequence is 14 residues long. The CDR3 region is CASSLGLLGNIQYF. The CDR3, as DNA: TGTGCCAGCAGCCTAGGCCTACTCGGGAACATTCAGTACTTC.

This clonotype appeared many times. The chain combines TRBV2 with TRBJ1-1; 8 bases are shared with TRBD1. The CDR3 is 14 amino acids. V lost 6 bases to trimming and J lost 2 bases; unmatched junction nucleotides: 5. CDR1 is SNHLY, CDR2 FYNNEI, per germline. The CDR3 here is CASRRTGRNTEAFF. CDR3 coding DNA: TGTGCCAGCAGGCGGACAGGGAGAAACACTGAAGCTTTCTTT.

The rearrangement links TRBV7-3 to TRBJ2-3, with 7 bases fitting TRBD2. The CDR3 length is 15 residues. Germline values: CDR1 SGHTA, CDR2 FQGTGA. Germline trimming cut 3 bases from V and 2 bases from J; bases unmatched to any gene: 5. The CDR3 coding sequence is TGTGCCAGCAGCTTTATGGGGGGGTACACAGATACGCAGTATTTT. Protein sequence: CASSFMGGYTDTQYF.

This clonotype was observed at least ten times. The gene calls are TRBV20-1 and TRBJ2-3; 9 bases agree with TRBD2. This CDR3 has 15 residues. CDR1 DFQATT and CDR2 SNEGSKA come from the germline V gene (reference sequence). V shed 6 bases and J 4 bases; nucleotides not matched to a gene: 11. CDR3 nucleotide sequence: TGCAGTGCCACGGGGCGGGGGGGCATCGCAGATACGCAGTATTTT. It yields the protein CSATGRGGIADTQYF.

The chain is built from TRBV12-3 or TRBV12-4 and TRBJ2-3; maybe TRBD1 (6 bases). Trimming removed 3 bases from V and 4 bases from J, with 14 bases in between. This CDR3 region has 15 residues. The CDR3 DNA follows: TGTGCCAGCAGTTTTCGGACAGCCCCGGCAGATACGCAGTATTTT. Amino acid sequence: CASSFRTAPADTQYF.

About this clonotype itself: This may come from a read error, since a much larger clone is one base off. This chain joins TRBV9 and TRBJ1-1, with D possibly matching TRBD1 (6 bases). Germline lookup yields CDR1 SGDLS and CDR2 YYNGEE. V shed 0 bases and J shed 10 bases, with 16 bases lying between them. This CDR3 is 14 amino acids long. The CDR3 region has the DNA TGTGCCAGCAGCGTAGAGGGGGATTTCGCTGTAGCTTTCTTT. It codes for CASSVEGDFAVAFF.